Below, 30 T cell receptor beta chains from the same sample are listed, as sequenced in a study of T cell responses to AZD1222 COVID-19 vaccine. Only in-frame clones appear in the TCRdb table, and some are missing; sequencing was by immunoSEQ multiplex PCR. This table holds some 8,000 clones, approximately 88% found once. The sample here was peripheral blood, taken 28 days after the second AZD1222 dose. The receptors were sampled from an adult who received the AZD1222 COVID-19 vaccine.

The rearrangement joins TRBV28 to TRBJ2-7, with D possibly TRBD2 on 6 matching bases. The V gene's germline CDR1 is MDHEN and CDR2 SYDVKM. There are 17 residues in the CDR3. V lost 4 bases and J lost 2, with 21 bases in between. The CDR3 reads CASSSIHTSPVAYEQYF. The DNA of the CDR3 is TGTGCCAGCAGTTCTATTCACACTAGCCCGGTTGCCTACGAGCAGTACTTC.

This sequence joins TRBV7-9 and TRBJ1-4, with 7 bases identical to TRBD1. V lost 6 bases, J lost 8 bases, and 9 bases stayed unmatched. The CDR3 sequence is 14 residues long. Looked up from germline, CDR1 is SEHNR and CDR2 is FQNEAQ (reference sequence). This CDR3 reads CASRYKGAGEKLFF. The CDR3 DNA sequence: TGTGCCAGCAGATACAAGGGGGCAGGGGAAAAACTGTTTTTT.

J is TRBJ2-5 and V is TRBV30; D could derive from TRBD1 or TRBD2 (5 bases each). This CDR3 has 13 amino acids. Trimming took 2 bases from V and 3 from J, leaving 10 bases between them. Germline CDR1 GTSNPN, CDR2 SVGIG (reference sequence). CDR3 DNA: TGTGCCTGGAGTCCCGGGACCGAAGAGACCCAGTACTTC. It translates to CAWSPGTEETQYF.

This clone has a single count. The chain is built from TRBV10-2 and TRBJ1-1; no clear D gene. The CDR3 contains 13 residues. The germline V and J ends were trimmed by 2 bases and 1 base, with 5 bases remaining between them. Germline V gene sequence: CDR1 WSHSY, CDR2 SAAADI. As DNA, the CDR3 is TGCGCCAGCAGTGAGCAGCGGAACACTGAAGCTTTCTTT. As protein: CASSEQRNTEAFF.

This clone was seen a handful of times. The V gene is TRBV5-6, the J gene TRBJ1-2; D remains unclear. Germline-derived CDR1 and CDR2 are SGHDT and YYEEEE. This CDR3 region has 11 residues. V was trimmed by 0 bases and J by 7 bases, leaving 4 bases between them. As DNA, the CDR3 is TGTGCCAGCAGCTTGGGGTTTGGCTACACCTTC. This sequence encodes CASSLGFGYTF.

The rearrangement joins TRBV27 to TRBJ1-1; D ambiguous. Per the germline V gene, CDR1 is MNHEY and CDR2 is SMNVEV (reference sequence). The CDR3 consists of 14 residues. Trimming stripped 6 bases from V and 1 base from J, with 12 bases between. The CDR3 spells CASSPGRRNTEAFF. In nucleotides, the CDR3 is TGTGCCAGCAGCCCCGGGAGACGGAACACTGAAGCTTTCTTT.

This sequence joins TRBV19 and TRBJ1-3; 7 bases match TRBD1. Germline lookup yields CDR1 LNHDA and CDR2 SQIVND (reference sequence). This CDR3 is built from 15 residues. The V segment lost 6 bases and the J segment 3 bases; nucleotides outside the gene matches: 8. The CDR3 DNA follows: TGTGCCAGTAGCCCGACAGGGCGCTTTGGAAACACCATATATTTT. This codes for CASSPTGRFGNTIYF.

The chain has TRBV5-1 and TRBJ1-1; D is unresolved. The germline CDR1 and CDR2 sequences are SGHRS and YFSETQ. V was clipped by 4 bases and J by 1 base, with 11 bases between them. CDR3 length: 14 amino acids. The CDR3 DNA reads TGCGCCAGCAGCCCGGGTCTACCGAACACTGAAGCTTTCTTT. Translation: CASSPGLPNTEAFF.

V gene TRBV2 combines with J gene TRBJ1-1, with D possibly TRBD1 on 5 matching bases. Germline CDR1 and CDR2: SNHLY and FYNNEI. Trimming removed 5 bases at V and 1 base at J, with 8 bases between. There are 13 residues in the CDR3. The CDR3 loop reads CASSSQGNTEAFF. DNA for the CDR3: TGTGCCAGCAGTAGCCAGGGGAACACTGAAGCTTTCTTT.

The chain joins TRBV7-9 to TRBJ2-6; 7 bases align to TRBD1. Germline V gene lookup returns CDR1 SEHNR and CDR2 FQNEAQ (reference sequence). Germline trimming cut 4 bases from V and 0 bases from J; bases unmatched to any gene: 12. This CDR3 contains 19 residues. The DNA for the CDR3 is TGTGCCAGCAGCTCAACCCGAGGGGCAGGGGGCTCTGGGGCCAACGTCCTGACTTTC. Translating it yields CASSSTRGAGGSGANVLTF.

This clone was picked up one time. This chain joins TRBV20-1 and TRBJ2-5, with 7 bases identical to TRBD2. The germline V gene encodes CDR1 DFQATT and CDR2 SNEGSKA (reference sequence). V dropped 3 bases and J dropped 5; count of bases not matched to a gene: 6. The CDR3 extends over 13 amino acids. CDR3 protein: CSASPAGGETQYF. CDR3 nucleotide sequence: TGCAGTGCTAGTCCAGCCGGGGGGGAGACCCAGTACTTC.

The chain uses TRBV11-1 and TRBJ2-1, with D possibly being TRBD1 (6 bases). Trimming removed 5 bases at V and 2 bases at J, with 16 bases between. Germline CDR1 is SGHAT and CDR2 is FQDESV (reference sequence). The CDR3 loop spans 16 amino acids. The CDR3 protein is CASSPDGTIAYNEQFF. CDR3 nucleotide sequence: TGTGCCAGCAGCCCAGATGGGACAATCGCCTACAATGAGCAGTTCTTC.

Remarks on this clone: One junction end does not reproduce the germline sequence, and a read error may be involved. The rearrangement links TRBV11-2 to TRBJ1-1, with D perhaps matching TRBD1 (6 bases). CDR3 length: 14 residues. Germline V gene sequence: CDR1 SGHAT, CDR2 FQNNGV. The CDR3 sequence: CASSIDRYGTEAFF. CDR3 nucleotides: TGTGCCAGCAGCATAGACAGGTATGGCACTGAAGCTTTCTTT.

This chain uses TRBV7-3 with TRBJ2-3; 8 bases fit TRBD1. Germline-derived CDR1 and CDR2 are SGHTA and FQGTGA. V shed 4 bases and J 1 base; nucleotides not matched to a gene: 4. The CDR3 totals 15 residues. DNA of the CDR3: TGTGCCAGCAGCTCCCAGACAGGGGGCACAGATACGCAGTATTTT. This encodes CASSSQTGGTDTQYF.

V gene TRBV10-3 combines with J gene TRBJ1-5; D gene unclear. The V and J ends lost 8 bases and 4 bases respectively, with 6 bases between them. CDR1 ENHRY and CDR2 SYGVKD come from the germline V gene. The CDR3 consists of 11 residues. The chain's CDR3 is CAIGVNQPQHF. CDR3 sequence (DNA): TGTGCCATCGGCGTGAATCAGCCCCAGCATTTT.

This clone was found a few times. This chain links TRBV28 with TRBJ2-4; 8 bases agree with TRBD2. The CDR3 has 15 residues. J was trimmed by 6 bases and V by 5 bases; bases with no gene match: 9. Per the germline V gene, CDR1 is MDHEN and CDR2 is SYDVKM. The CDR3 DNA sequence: TGTGCCAGCAGTGCCATGGGGAGCGGGGGAAACATTCAGTACTTC. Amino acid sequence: CASSAMGSGGNIQYF.

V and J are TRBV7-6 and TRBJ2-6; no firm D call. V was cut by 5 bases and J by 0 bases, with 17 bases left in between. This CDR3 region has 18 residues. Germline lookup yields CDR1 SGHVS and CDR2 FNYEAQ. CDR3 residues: CASSPYARVSSGANVLTF. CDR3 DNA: TGTGCCAGCAGCCCCTATGCCCGGGTAAGCTCTGGGGCCAACGTCCTGACTTTC. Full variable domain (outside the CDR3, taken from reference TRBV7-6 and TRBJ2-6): GAGVSQSPRYKVTKRGQDVALRCDPISGHVSLYWYRQALGQGPEFLTYFNYEAQQDKSGLPNDRFSAERPEGSISTLTIQRTEQRDSAMYRCASSPYARVSSGANVLTFGAGSRLTVL.

The CDR3 region has the DNA TGTGCCAGCAGTCCTCGACAGGCCCTAAAAGAGACCCAGTACTTC. It translates to CASSPRQALKETQYF. The chain joins TRBV28 to TRBJ2-5, with D perhaps TRBD1 (6 bases). This CDR3 spans 15 amino acids. Germline CDR1 and CDR2: MDHEN and SYDVKM. V gave up 5 bases and J gave up 3 bases, with 16 bases separating them.

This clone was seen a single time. The CDR3: CASNRVEGDEQFF. The CDR3 DNA reads TGTGCCAGCAACCGGGTCGAGGGCGATGAGCAGTTCTTC. The chain has TRBV2 and TRBJ2-1; D perhaps matches TRBD2 (5 bases). The CDR3 contains 13 residues. Germline V CDR1 and CDR2: SNHLY, FYNNEI. V lost 7 bases and J 8 bases, leaving 15 bases between the germline ends. Using reference TRBV2 and TRBJ2-1 for the parts outside the CDR3, the full variable domain is EPEVTQTPSHQVTQMGQEVILRCVPISNHLYFYWYRQILGQKVEFLVSFYNNEISEKSEIFDDQFSVERPDGSNFTLKIRSTKLEDSAMYFCASNRVEGDEQFFGPGTRLTVL.

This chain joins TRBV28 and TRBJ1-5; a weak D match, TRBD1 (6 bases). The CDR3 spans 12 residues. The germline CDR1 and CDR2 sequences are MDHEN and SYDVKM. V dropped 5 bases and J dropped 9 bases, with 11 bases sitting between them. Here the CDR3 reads CASSPPRGPQHF. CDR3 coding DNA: TGTGCCAGCAGTCCCCCCAGGGGGCCCCAGCATTTT.

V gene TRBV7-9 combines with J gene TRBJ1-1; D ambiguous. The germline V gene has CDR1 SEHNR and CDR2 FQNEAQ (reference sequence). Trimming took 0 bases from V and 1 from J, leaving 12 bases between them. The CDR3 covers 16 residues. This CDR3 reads CASSLAENLGNTEAFF. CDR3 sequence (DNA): TGTGCCAGCAGCTTAGCGGAGAACCTAGGGAACACTGAAGCTTTCTTT. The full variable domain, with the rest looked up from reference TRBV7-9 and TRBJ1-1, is DTGVSQNPRHKITKRGQNVTFRCDPISEHNRLYWYRQTLGQGPEFLTYFQNEAQLEKSRLLSDRFSAERPKGSFSTLEIQRTEQGDSAMYLCASSLAENLGNTEAFFGQGTRLTVV.

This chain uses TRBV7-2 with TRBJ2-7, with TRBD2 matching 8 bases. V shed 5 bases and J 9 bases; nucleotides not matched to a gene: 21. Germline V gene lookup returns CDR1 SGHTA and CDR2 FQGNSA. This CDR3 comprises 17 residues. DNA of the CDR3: TGTGCCAGCAGCGGAGGGAGCGGGACTATCCTGGCGGGGGGGCAGTACTTC. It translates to CASSGGSGTILAGGQYF.

Here the CDR3 reads CARSRDSGSGQPQHF. The CDR3 DNA reads as TGTGCCAGAAGCCGGGACTCCGGATCGGGTCAGCCCCAGCATTTT. The chain links TRBV5-3 to TRBJ1-5; D may be TRBD1 (5 bases). TRBV5-3 is an ORF; its function is uncertain. Between the trimmed V and J ends, which lost 4 bases and 6 bases, there was a span of 17 bases. The CDR3 extends over 15 amino acids.

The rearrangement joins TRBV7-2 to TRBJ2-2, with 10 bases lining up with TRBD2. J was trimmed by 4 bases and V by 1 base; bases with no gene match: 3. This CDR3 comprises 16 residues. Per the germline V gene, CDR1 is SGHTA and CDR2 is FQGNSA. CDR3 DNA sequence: TGTGCCAGCAGCTTAGGTCAGCGGGGGGGCACCGGGGAGCTGTTTTTT. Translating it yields CASSLGQRGGTGELFF.

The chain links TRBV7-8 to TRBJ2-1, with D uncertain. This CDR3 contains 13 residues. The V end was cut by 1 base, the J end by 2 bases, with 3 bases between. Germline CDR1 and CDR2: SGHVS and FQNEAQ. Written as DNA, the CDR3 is TGTGCCAGCAGCTTAGAGCCCTACAATGAGCAGTTCTTC. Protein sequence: CASSLEPYNEQFF. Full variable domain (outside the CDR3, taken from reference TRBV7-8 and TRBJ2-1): GAGVSQSPRYKVAKRGQDVALRCDPISGHVSLFWYQQALGQGPEFLTYFQNEAQLDKSGLPSDRFFAERPEGSVSTLKIQRTQQEDSAVYLCASSLEPYNEQFFGPGTRLTVL.

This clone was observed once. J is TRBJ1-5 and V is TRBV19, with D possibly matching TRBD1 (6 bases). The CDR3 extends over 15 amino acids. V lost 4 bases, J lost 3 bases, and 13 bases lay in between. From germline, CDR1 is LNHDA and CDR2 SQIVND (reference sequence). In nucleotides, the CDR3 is TGTGCCAGTAGTACCCAGGGGAGGAACAATCAGCCCCAGCATTTT. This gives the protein CASSTQGRNNQPQHF. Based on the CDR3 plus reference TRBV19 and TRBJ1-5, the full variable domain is DGGITQSPKYLFRKEGQNVTLSCEQNLNHDAMYWYRQDPGQGLRLIYYSQIVNDFQKGDIAEGYSVSREKKESFPLTVTSAQKNPTAFYLCASSTQGRNNQPQHFGDGTRLSIL.

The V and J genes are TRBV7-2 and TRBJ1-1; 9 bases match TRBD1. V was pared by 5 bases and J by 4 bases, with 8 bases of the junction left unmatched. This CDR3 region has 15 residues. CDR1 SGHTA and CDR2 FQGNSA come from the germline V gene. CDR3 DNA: TGTGCCAGCAGCGCCTCCTGGGGACAGGGCACTGAAGCTTTCTTT. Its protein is CASSASWGQGTEAFF.

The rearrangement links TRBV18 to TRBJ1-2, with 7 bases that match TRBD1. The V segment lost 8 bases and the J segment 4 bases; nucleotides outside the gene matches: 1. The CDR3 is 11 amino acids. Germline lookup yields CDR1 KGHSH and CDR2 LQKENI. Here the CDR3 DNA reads TGTGCCAGCCGGGACAGCTATGGCTACACCTTC. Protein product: CASRDSYGYTF.

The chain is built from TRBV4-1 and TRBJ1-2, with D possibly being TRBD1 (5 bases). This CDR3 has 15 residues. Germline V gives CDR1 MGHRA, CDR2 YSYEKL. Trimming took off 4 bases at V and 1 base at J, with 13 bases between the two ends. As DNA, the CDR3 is TGCGCCAGCAGCCTCCACACGGGGGATAACTATGGCTACACCTTC. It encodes CASSLHTGDNYGYTF.

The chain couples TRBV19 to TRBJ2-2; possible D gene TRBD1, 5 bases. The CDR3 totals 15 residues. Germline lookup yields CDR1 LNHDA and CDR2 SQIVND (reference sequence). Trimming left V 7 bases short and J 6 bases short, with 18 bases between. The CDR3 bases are TGTGCCAGTACCCCAAGACAGCCCAATGCCGGGGAGCTGTTTTTT. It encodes CASTPRQPNAGELFF.